The following is a TCR beta chain sequence with its context. This specimen comes from a study of blood T cell repertoires in COVID-19. Study-level information: Samples came from the United States, Italy and Spain, spanning acute and convalescent COVID-19. T cells, B-cell-depleted T cells, or PBMCs supplied cDNA or gDNA.

This CDR3 contains 13 residues. V was trimmed by 2 bases and J by 6 bases, leaving 8 bases between them. Germline V gives CDR1 MNHNY, CDR2 SVGAGI (reference sequence). The authors' processing: Researchers report that nucleated cell counts were estimated from reference gene primer amplification. The method was immunoSEQ multiplex PCR; TCRdb's version includes in-frame clones alone and lacks a portion of them. V, J and clone size reflect that table, while D and trimming were determined from the DNA. This table holds approximately 89,000 clones, around 75% found once. The sample taken for sequencing was peripheral blood. This TCR derives from an older man with acute or convalescent COVID-19. The V call is TRBV6-6, the J call TRBJ1-3; D remains unclear. The DNA for the CDR3 is TGTGCCAGCAGTTACCTCCCCTTAAACACCATATATTTT. Translated, it gives CASSYLPLNTIYF.